This is a list of T cell receptor beta chains from one sample in a study of OX40 agonist ivuxolimab in advanced cancers. Method: immunoSEQ multiplex PCR; TCRdb's copy keeps in-frame clones and lacks some. This sample has about 47,000 clones, with roughly 80% found just once. The material was CD4+ or CD8+ T cells sorted from blood, obtained in a trial of the OX40 agonist ivuxolimab. The receptor set was obtained from an adult with an advanced solid tumor such as melanoma, head and neck, liver or kidney cancer. CDR3s include the opening cysteine and the closing phenylalanine or tryptophan. Each record gives: D gene, CDR3 length, V gene, J gene, CDR3 DNA, CDR3 protein. The D gene is left open where the match is weak.

NA	15	TRBV27	TRBJ2-1	TGTGCCAGCAGTTTAGGTCTATCAAGCATCAATGAGCAGTTCTTC	CASSLGLSSINEQFF
NA	14	TRBV27	TRBJ1-5	TGTGCCAGCAGCCGAGGATGGGGCAATCAGCCCCAGCATTTT	CASSRGWGNQPQHF
NA	14	TRBV19	TRBJ2-2	TGTGCCAGTAGTATCGCCGCGAACACCGGGGAGCTGTTTTTT	CASSIAANTGELFF
TRBD2	15	TRBV13	TRBJ2-1	TGTGCCAGCAGCTCCGGGACTAGCGGGAGTTTTGAGCAGTTCTTC	CASSSGTSGSFEQFF
NA	14	TRBV7-8	TRBJ2-7	TGTGCCAGCAGCTCGATGACAGGTATCTACGAGCAGTACTTC	CASSSMTGIYEQYF
NA	13	TRBV29-1	TRBJ2-7	TGCAGCGCGATTTCGGGGGACAACTACGAGCAGTACTTC	CSAISGDNYEQYF
NA	13	TRBV10-3	TRBJ2-3	TGTGCCATCAGTGCGGTTTCGGCGGATACGCAGTATTTT	CAISAVSADTQYF
NA	15	TRBV5-1	TRBJ1-5	TGCGCCAGCAGCTTGGGGGGTTATAGCAATCAGCCCCAGCATTTT	CASSLGGYSNQPQHF
NA	16	TRBV10-3	TRBJ1-1	TGTGCCATCAGTGAGAGCGCAGGGATCATGAACACTGAAGCTTTCTTT	CAISESAGIMNTEAFF
NA	13	TRBV7-9	TRBJ2-7	TGTGCCAGCAGGGCGCAGGACTCCTACGAGCAGTACTTC	CASRAQDSYEQYF
TRBD2	15	TRBV9	TRBJ2-1	TGTGCCAGCAGCGCGGGGGGGGCCCGCGGGGATGAGCAGTTCTTC	CASSAGGARGDEQFF
NA	12	TRBV7-9	TRBJ1-6	TGTGCCAGCAGCTTTGGGGGTTCACCCCTCCACTTT	CASSFGGSPLHF
TRBD2	14	TRBV27	TRBJ2-5	TGTGCCACCAAGCGGGAGGTCCGGAGTGAGACCCAGTACTTC	CATKREVRSETQYF
NA	13	TRBV2	TRBJ2-7	TGTGCCAGCAGTGAAAGAGATTTCTACGAGCAGTACTTC	CASSERDFYEQYF
TRBD1	15	TRBV11-2	TRBJ2-5	TGTGCCAGCAGCCCCGGACAGGGTGAACAAGAGACCCAGTACTTC	CASSPGQGEQETQYF
NA	12	TRBV19	TRBJ1-5	TGTGCCAGTAGTATGGAATTTCAGCCCCAGCATTTT	CASSMEFQPQHF